The next 6 T cell receptor beta chains were all read from a single sample in a study of human T cells and chemical hapten exposure. TCRdb reprocessed the RACE reads via MiXCR and lists one record per CDR3 protein. The sample shows some 120,000 distinct CDR3 sequences, 12% of them seen only once. Time point of the sample: patch test 1, 2 weeks after DPC sensitization. Treatment given: therapeutic diphenylcyclopropenone sensitization with weekly scalp DPC. Sequenced material: whole blood, taken in connection with sensitization to the hapten diphenylcyclopropenone (DPC). The receptors stem from a woman aged 45-65 years with alopecia areata. Some clones in this sample may be carry-over from other donors' samples.

The chain combines TRBV7-9 with TRBJ2-5; the match to TRBD2 covers 10 bases. After removal of 5 bases from V and 5 bases from J, the junction contained 8 bases not matched to a gene. Germline lookup yields CDR1 SEHNR and CDR2 FQNEAQ (reference sequence). The CDR3 consists of 15 residues. CDR3 amino acids: CASSLQSGRVETQYF. Here the CDR3 DNA reads TGTGCCAGCAGCCTCCAAAGCGGGAGGGTGGAGACCCAGTACTTC. Together with reference TRBV7-9 and TRBJ2-5, the CDR3 gives the full variable domain: DTGVSQNPRHKITKRGQNVTFRCDPISEHNRLYWYRQTLGQGPEFLTYFQNEAQLEKSRLLSDRFSAERPKGSFSTLEIQRTEQGDSAMYLCASSLQSGRVETQYFGPGTRLLVL.

V gene TRBV6-1 combines with J gene TRBJ1-3; D not certain. The germline V gene encodes CDR1 MNHNS and CDR2 SASEGT. CDR3 length: 14 residues. V was clipped by 8 bases and J by 0 bases, with 11 bases between them. The CDR3 spells CASERRSSGNTIYF. As DNA, the CDR3 is TGTGCCAGCGAACGGCGCTCCTCTGGAAACACCATATATTTT.

This clonotype was seen a handful of times. This rearrangement joins TRBV4-2 to TRBJ2-3, with 8 positions matching TRBD2. The CDR3 covers 15 residues. The V gene's germline CDR1 is LGHNA and CDR2 YNFKEQ. J lost 6 bases, V lost 8 bases, and 13 bases had no gene match. The CDR3 here is CASSKSRGASDTQYF. As DNA, the CDR3 is TGTGCCAGCTCTAAGTCGCGGGGGGCGAGCGATACGCAGTATTTT.

The chain has TRBV7-2 and TRBJ1-5, with unresolved D. This CDR3 contains 14 residues. Germline CDR1 SGHTA, CDR2 FQGNSA. Trimming stripped 1 base from V and 8 bases from J, with 12 bases between. CDR3 sequence reads: CASSLDSLNKPQHF. CDR3 sequence (DNA): TGTGCCAGCAGCTTAGATTCCCTTAACAAGCCCCAGCATTTT.

This clonotype was seen more than once but under ten times. The chain recombines TRBV12-3 or TRBV12-4 with TRBJ2-7; TRBD2 agrees at 9 bases. The CDR3 is 14 amino acids. Trimming at V came to 3 bases and at J to 5 bases, leaving 5 bases not matched to a gene. DNA of the CDR3: TGTGCCAGCAGTTTTCTGGCGGGAGGGGACGAGCAGTACTTC. The encoded protein is CASSFLAGGDEQYF.

This clonotype was observed at least ten times. V usage is TRBV19 and J usage is TRBJ1-5; tentative D call: TRBD1 (6 bases). This CDR3 region has 15 residues. Germline V gives CDR1 LNHDA, CDR2 SQIVND (reference sequence). V lost 6 bases to trimming and J lost 0 bases, with 12 bases between them. This CDR3 reads CASSLGHNSNQPQHF. As DNA, the CDR3 is TGTGCCAGTAGCTTGGGACACAATAGCAATCAGCCCCAGCATTTT.